A selection of T cell receptor beta chains follows, all from one sample in a study of type 1 regulatory T cells. TCRdb re-called the reads with MiXCR, one entry per CDR3 protein. The data contain about 42,000 distinct CDR3 sequences, 9% to 15% of them singletons. These receptors have no identified antigens. Sequenced: cultured non-Tr1 T cells, either the whole culture or a sorted T cell fraction (not recorded which). Receptor source: a human donor in good health. Both conserved end residues are part of each CDR3. A D gene is named only where the DNA matches it firmly. Not every row has a clone size; where given, it reads once, few, many or a size class.

abundance,j_gene,d_gene,v_gene,CDR3nt,CDR3aa
.,TRBJ1-6,TRBD1,TRBV10-3,TGTGCCATCAGTGGGGACAGGTTTAATTCACCCCTCCACTTT,CAISGDRFNSPLHF
many,TRBJ2-7,.,TRBV7-2,TGTGCCAGCAGCCGCCCCGCCCGAGGGCTCGGGGCTAGCGAGTTGGGCTACGAGCAGTACTTC,CASSRPARGLGASELGYEQYF
many,TRBJ2-1,.,TRBV6-2/TRBV6-3,TGTGCCAGCAGTCAAGCGAATGAGCAGTTCTTC,CASSQANEQFF
.,TRBJ2-3,TRBD2,TRBV10-3,TGTGCCATCAGTGGGATCCCTAGCGGGAGTGGGGTGTCCGATACGCAGTATTTT,CAISGIPSGSGVSDTQYF
many,TRBJ2-2,TRBD2,TRBV7-6,TGTGCCAGCAGCTACACTAGCGGGGGGAACACCGGGGAGCTGTTTTTT,CASSYTSGGNTGELFF
many,TRBJ1-1,TRBD1,TRBV5-1,TGCGCCAGCAGTACCAATACAGGGGGCACTGAAGCTTTCTTT,CASSTNTGGTEAFF
.,TRBJ2-5,TRBD2,TRBV20-1,TGCAGTGCTAGAGAGGCTAGCGGGAGGGCGGAGACCCAGTACTTC,CSAREASGRAETQYF
few,TRBJ2-3,.,TRBV29-1,TGCAGCGTTGAACTCGGTTTACAGGTTCGGAAGTATTTT,CSVELGLQVRKYF
many,TRBJ2-5,.,TRBV11-2,TGTGCCAGCAGCCACAATCAGGGGCAAGAGACCCAGTACTTC,CASSHNQGQETQYF
.,TRBJ2-1,.,TRBV19,TGTGCCAGTAGTATGGGGGCTGGCTCCTACAATGAGCAGTTCTTC,CASSMGAGSYNEQFF